This T cell receptor (beta chain) was sequenced for a study of T cell repertoires in cytomegalovirus infection. Study background: Both recently identified HLA-C-restricted and well-studied HLA-B-restricted CMV epitopes were used in the study. Study findings and constraints: Summed public TCR beta family frequency identified CMV carriers bearing the relevant HLA. There were HLA-C-restricted CMV-specific TCR beta clonotypes dominating the ex vivo response.

After removal of 5 bases from V and 3 bases from J, the junction contained 7 bases not matched to a gene. Germline V CDR1 and CDR2: SGHVS, FNYEAQ. This CDR3 spans 15 amino acids. This clonotype was seen more than once but under ten times. Its target is not known. From the reads, TCRdb called clonotypes with MiXCR, one entry per CDR3 protein. Counted here are fewer than 130,000 distinct CDR3 sequences, roughly 39% occurring once; the ten biggest clones make up about 74%. The clonotype comes from a human donor in good health (CMV status not recorded). Some clones in this sample may be carry-over from other donors' samples. The material was CD8+ T cells from cultured PBMCs, obtained from culture after CMV antigen stimulation. The J gene is TRBJ2-1, the V gene TRBV7-6; TRBD2 agrees at 7 bases. The CDR3 nucleotides read TGTGCCAGCAGCGAGGTAGCTAGCGGCTACAATGAGCAGTTCTTC. Translated: CASSEVASGYNEQFF.